A selection of T cell receptor beta chains follows, all from one sample in a study of regulatory T cells in long-lasting Graves disease. MiXCR, run by TCRdb on the multiplex PCR reads, gives a single entry per CDR3 protein. The sample gives about 470,000 distinct CDR3 sequences, under 15% of which show up once; over 15% is in the top ten. This same sample was also taken into another study, of T cells in Graves' hyperthyroidism and ophthalmopathy.

Sample: peripheral blood mononuclear cells (PBMCs), taken at new diagnosis, from a patient treated with antithyroid drugs. The source of these receptors is a woman aged 25 to 39 with Graves disease. The CDR3 runs from the conserved cysteine through the conserved F or W. A D gene is named only where the DNA matches it firmly. A row's size may be missing; if present it is once, few, many or a size class.

v_call	clone_size	d_call	j_call	cdr3_nt	cdr3_aa
TRBV20-1	few	-	TRBJ1-1	TGCAGTGCCCCGCGCGCTTCACCCCACTTTGAACCGGACACTGAAGCTTTCTTT	CSAPRASPHFEPDTEAFF
TRBV29-1	few	-	TRBJ1-2	TGCAGCGTTTACACAGGGAGCTATGGCTACACCTTC	CSVYTGSYGYTF
TRBV6-1	-	-	TRBJ2-7	TGTGCCAGCAGTGACAGGGCTTTTAACGAGCAGTACTTC	CASSDRAFNEQYF
TRBV27	many	TRBD1	TRBJ1-2	TGTGCCAGCAGTTTCGGGACAGGGCCTGAGCGCTATGGCTACACCTTC	CASSFGTGPERYGYTF
TRBV28	many	-	TRBJ2-2	TGTGCCAGCGGAGCGTTCGCGAACACCGGGGAGCTGTTTTTT	CASGAFANTGELFF
TRBV3-1	few	-	TRBJ1-3	TGTGCCAGCAGCGTAGATCAGGGGTTGGCTGGAAACACCATATATTTT	CASSVDQGLAGNTIYF
TRBV7-9	-	-	TRBJ2-7	TGTGCCAGCAGCTTAATCCCGGGCCACTCCTACGAGCAGTACTTC	CASSLIPGHSYEQYF
TRBV29-1	-	TRBD1	TRBJ2-1	TGCAGCGCACAGGACAGGGAGTCCTACAATGAGCAGTTCTTC	CSAQDRESYNEQFF
TRBV19	-	TRBD1	TRBJ2-3	TGTGCCAGTAGTTTCGGACAGGGTAACACAGATACGCAGTATTTT	CASSFGQGNTDTQYF
TRBV30	many	TRBD2	TRBJ2-2	TGTGCCTGGAGACCTGGACTAGCGGGAGGGGAGCTGTTTTTT	CAWRPGLAGGELFF
TRBV25-1	many	-	TRBJ2-2	TGTGCCAGCAGTGCCCCCGAGAACACCGGGGAGCTGTTTTTT	CASSAPENTGELFF
TRBV7-2	many	TRBD2	TRBJ2-1	TGTGCCAGCAGCCCCGGGGGGGGGGTTCCGGGACTAGGCCAGAATGAGCAGTTCTTC	CASSPGGGVPGLGQNEQFF
TRBV7-9	-	-	TRBJ2-3	TGTGCCAGCAGCCCGGCGAGTAGCACAGATACGCAGTATTTT	CASSPASSTDTQYF
TRBV18	many	-	TRBJ2-5	TGTGCCAGCTCACTTCCCGGGGACGGCCAAGAGACCCAGTACTTC	CASSLPGDGQETQYF
TRBV7-2	many	TRBD1	TRBJ2-2	TGTGCCAGCAGCGCCCGGACAGGGTGGACCGGGGAGCTGTTTTTT	CASSARTGWTGELFF
TRBV5-6	few	-	TRBJ1-1	TGTGCCAGCAGCTTGGGTGCGGCCCTTAACACTGAAGCTTTCTTT	CASSLGAALNTEAFF
TRBV6-2/TRBV6-3	-	-	TRBJ1-2	TGTGCCGGCAGTGAAGTGGGAATCTATGGCTACACCTTC	CAGSEVGIYGYTF
TRBV20-1	many	-	TRBJ2-3	TGCAGTGCTAGAGATGGGGGGAGGATCACAGATACGCAGTATTTT	CSARDGGRITDTQYF
TRBV10-3	-	TRBD1	TRBJ2-1	TGTGCCATCAGTGGCGGACAGGGCGGATTGTTCTTC	CAISGGQGGLFF
TRBV11-1	-	TRBD2	TRBJ2-7	TGTGCCAGCAGCTTCGATCGCACTAGCGGTTACGAGCAGTACTTC	CASSFDRTSGYEQYF
TRBV11-2	many	-	TRBJ2-2	TGTGCCAGCAGCAGAAGACAGAACACCGGGGAGCTGTTTTTT	CASSRRQNTGELFF
TRBV24-1	-	-	TRBJ1-3	TGTGCCACCAGTGATGAGGGGGGCCCCTCTGGAAACACCATATATTTT	CATSDEGGPSGNTIYF
TRBV2	many	-	TRBJ2-7	TGTGCCAGCGCCTCGGGGCGGGGGCGCTCCTACGAGCAGTACTTC	CASASGRGRSYEQYF
TRBV3-1	-	-	TRBJ1-1	TGTGCCAGCAGCCAAATTGATTCAATGAGCCTAACAGGGACTGAAGCTTTCTTT	CASSQIDSMSLTGTEAFF
TRBV29-1	few	TRBD2	TRBJ2-1	TGCAGCGTTACATCTAGCGGCCATGAGCAGTTCTTC	CSVTSSGHEQFF
TRBV11-2	many	-	TRBJ2-7	TGTGCCAGCAGCTTAGTCAGGGCCGCAGGCTACGAGCAGTACTTC	CASSLVRAAGYEQYF
TRBV10-2	-	-	TRBJ2-2	TGCGCCAGCAGTGAGACCGAATCGACATATTCGAGCACCGGGGAGCTGTTTTTT	CASSETESTYSSTGELFF